The 28 T cell receptor beta chains in this list originate from one sample, sequenced in a study of blood T cells in healthy people across ages. Alongside a J-beta primer mix, a sample-barcoded 5' primer served in a second PCR lasting roughly 6 to 11 cycles. MiXCR, run by TCRdb on the 5' RACE reads, gives a single entry per CDR3 protein. The data show around 1,500,000 distinct CDR3 sequences, under 30% seen once. The material sequenced was blood. These receptors all come from a woman aged 30 to 39 in good health.

This clonotype has more than one count but fewer than ten. The gene calls are TRBV18 and TRBJ2-5; the D gene is possibly TRBD1 (6 bases). Looked up from germline, CDR1 is KGHSH and CDR2 is LQKENI. Trimming removed 0 bases at V and 1 base at J, with 9 bases between. The CDR3 sequence is 15 residues long. CDR3 nucleotides: TGTGCCAGCTCACCACCGGGGGCTCGCCAAGAGACCCAGTACTTC. Translation: CASSPPGARQETQYF.

This clonotype was found a few times. The chain couples TRBV20-1 to TRBJ2-1; 13 bases are a match to TRBD2. Trimming removed 7 bases from V and 12 bases from J; junction bases left unmatched: 12. From germline, CDR1 is DFQATT and CDR2 SNEGSKA (reference sequence). CDR3 length: 14 amino acids. DNA for the CDR3: TGCAGTGTTAAGACTAGCGGGAGGATCGGGGGGCAGTTCTTC. Translating it yields CSVKTSGRIGGQFF.

This clonotype showed up just a few times. The chain is built from TRBV24-1 and TRBJ1-2, with 9 bases identical to TRBD1. CDR1 KGHDR and CDR2 SFDVKD come from the germline V gene. CDR3 length equals 15 residues. V shed 4 bases and J 7 bases; nucleotides not matched to a gene: 9. The CDR3 nucleotides read TGTGCCACCAGTGACCCGGGACAGGGTACGGGTGGCTACACCTTC. It codes for CATSDPGQGTGGYTF.

This clonotype was seen more than once but under ten times. The rearrangement links TRBV5-1 to TRBJ2-3; 15 bases align to TRBD2. The CDR3 totals 20 residues. Trimming took 0 bases from V and 2 from J; bases not matched to a gene: 10. The V gene's germline CDR1 is SGHRS and CDR2 YFSETQ. CDR3 nucleotides: TGCGCCAGCAGCTTGGGTTCTTCGGGACTAGCGGGAGGATCCACAGATACGCAGTATTTT. Translating gives CASSLGSSGLAGGSTDTQYF.

The chain links TRBV7-9 to TRBJ2-1; 12 nucleotides line up with TRBD2. V lost 4 bases to trimming and J lost 7 bases; unmatched junction nucleotides: 2. CDR3 size: 14 residues. CDR1 and CDR2 (germline): SEHNR, FQNEAQ (reference sequence). CDR3 sequence reads: CASSWGTSGNEQFF. As DNA, the CDR3 is TGTGCCAGCAGCTGGGGGACTAGCGGGAATGAGCAGTTCTTC. Filled out from reference TRBV7-9 and TRBJ2-1, the complete variable domain reads DTGVSQNPRHKITKRGQNVTFRCDPISEHNRLYWYRQTLGQGPEFLTYFQNEAQLEKSRLLSDRFSAERPKGSFSTLEIQRTEQGDSAMYLCASSWGTSGNEQFFGPGTRLTVL.

This clonotype occurred many times. The gene calls are TRBV29-1 and TRBJ2-6; no firm D call. V was trimmed by 6 bases and J by 0 bases, leaving 3 bases between them. The CDR3 is made up of 12 amino acids. CDR1 is SQVTM and CDR2 is ANQGSEA in the germline V gene. CDR3 DNA sequence: TGCAGCGTCTCCTCTGGGGCCAACGTCCTGACTTTC. This encodes CSVSSGANVLTF.

This clonotype was detected ten times or more. The J gene is TRBJ2-4, the V gene TRBV6-1; D is perhaps TRBD2 (6 bases). Germline V gives CDR1 MNHNS, CDR2 SASEGT. Trimming shortened V by 6 bases and J by 8 bases, and 11 bases separated the two germline ends. This CDR3 region has 12 residues. The CDR3 DNA reads TGTGCCAGCAGCGGGGAGGTAGACATTCAGTACTTC. Translated: CASSGEVDIQYF.

The rearrangement uses TRBV5-1 and TRBJ2-1; 8 nucleotides match TRBD1. From germline, CDR1 is SGHRS and CDR2 YFSETQ. V lost 0 bases and J lost 5; bases outside the gene matches: 4. This CDR3 comprises 15 residues. Written as DNA, the CDR3 is TGCGCCAGCAGCTTGGACAGGGGGTTGAACAATGAGCAGTTCTTC. Protein product: CASSLDRGLNNEQFF.

The chain joins TRBV7-9 to TRBJ2-1, with 9 bases that match TRBD1. The CDR3 totals 14 residues. Germline V gene sequence: CDR1 SEHNR, CDR2 FQNEAQ (reference sequence). V lost 4 bases to trimming and J lost 9 bases; unmatched junction nucleotides: 7. The chain's CDR3 is CASSYQTGGSEQFF. For the CDR3, the DNA is TGTGCCAGCAGCTATCAGACAGGGGGGAGTGAGCAGTTCTTC.

This clonotype has more than one count but fewer than ten. The rearrangement joins TRBV28 to TRBJ1-1; D uncertain. From germline, CDR1 is MDHEN and CDR2 SYDVKM. This CDR3 is built from 13 residues. V was trimmed by 6 bases and J by 0 bases, leaving 8 bases between them. The CDR3 nucleotides read TGTGCCAGCAGGCCACATATGAACACTGAAGCTTTCTTT. This translates into CASRPHMNTEAFF.

The rearrangement links TRBV4-3 to TRBJ2-2; TRBD1 matches 7 bases. CDR3 length: 16 amino acids. With V trimmed by 1 base and J by 4 bases, 6 bases remained unmatched. Germline V gene data show CDR1 as LGHNA and CDR2 as YSLEER. The CDR3, as DNA: TGCGCCAGCAGCCAAGGTTTGCCAGGGGGCACCGGGGAGCTGTTTTTT. It specifies CASSQGLPGGTGELFF.

The chain links TRBV6-4 to TRBJ2-1, with 7 bases identical to TRBD1. Per germline, CDR1 MRHNA and CDR2 SNTAGT. With 4 bases clipped from V and 8 bases from J, the junction kept 5 bases outside the gene matches. This CDR3 has 13 residues. CDR3 protein: CASSVEGAHEQFF. The DNA of the CDR3 is TGTGCCAGCAGTGTTGAGGGGGCGCATGAGCAGTTCTTC.

This clonotype occurred many times. V and J are TRBV6-6 and TRBJ1-2, with 9 bases that match TRBD1. The CDR3 runs 14 residues. Germline CDR1 MNHNY, CDR2 SVGAGI (reference sequence). Trimming at V came to 5 bases and at J to 8 bases, leaving 9 bases not matched to a gene. The CDR3 reads CASSARDRAGGYTF. The CDR3 DNA reads as TGTGCCAGCAGTGCCCGGGACAGGGCGGGCGGCTACACCTTC.

As to this clonotype: The junction departs from germline at one end; a sequencing error may be responsible. The CDR3 is CASSFWGSYSYTF. In DNA, the CDR3 is TGTGCCAGCAGTTTCTGGGGCAGCTATAGCTACACCTTC. This rearrangement joins TRBV12-3 or TRBV12-4 to TRBJ1-2; perhaps TRBD1 as D (5 bases). CDR3 length equals 13 residues.

J is TRBJ1-1 and V is TRBV29-1; a possible D gene is TRBD1 (6 bases). Germline CDR1 is SQVTM and CDR2 is ANQGSEA. The CDR3 has 13 amino acids. The V gene lost 4 bases and the J gene lost 8 bases, with 17 bases spanning the gap. The CDR3 DNA reads TGCAGCGTTGCCGACGATTCTGGGGGCGAAGCTTTCTTT. Translation: CSVADDSGGEAFF. Using reference TRBV29-1 and TRBJ1-1 for the parts outside the CDR3, the full variable domain is SAVISQKPSRDICQRGTSLTIQCQVDSQVTMMFWYRQQPGQSLTLIATANQGSEATYESGFVIDKFPISRPNLTFSTLTVSNMSPEDSSIYLCSVADDSGGEAFFGQGTRLTVV.

This clonotype was counted only a few times. This chain uses TRBV20-1 with TRBJ2-1; D unclear. V lost 0 bases to trimming and J lost 4 bases, with 16 bases between them. This CDR3 has 16 amino acids. Germline-derived CDR1 and CDR2 are DFQATT and SNEGSKA (reference sequence). The CDR3: CSARDQSSLSYNEQFF. In DNA form, the CDR3 reads TGCAGTGCTAGAGATCAATCATCACTGTCGTACAATGAGCAGTTCTTC.

A few counts support this clonotype. The J gene is TRBJ2-3, the V gene TRBV20-1, with 7 bases that match TRBD2. Germline V CDR1 and CDR2: DFQATT, SNEGSKA (reference sequence). The CDR3 has 14 amino acids. With 3 bases clipped from V and 9 bases from J, the junction kept 12 bases outside the gene matches. As DNA, the CDR3 is TGCAGTGCTAGGTCCCTAGCGGTCCAGGGAACGCAGTATTTT. Translation: CSARSLAVQGTQYF.

The gene calls are TRBV6-2 or TRBV6-3 and TRBJ1-5; D not resolved. CDR1 is MNHEY, CDR2 SVGEGT, per germline. V lost 7 bases and J 4 bases, leaving 17 bases between the germline ends. This CDR3 is built from 15 residues. CDR3 bases: TGTGCCAGCAACCCCTTTAAATCCGGGAATCAGCCCCAGCATTTT. Its protein product is CASNPFKSGNQPQHF.

The rearrangement joins TRBV12-3 or TRBV12-4 to TRBJ2-1, with 10 bases that match TRBD1. The V and J ends lost 6 bases and 7 bases, in that order; junction bases with no gene match: 9. CDR3 length: 15 amino acids. CDR3 bases: TGTGCCAGCAGCGCCCGGGACAGGGGTGGAAATGAGCAGTTCTTC. Amino acid sequence: CASSARDRGGNEQFF.

This clonotype was picked up a small number of times. The chain employs TRBV12-3 or TRBV12-4 and TRBJ2-1; perhaps D is TRBD1 or TRBD2 (5 bases each). The CDR3 extends over 17 amino acids. Trimming took 3 bases from V and 5 from J, leaving 20 bases between them. The CDR3 DNA sequence: TGTGCCAGCAGTTTCTCAAACTTAGCCGGGGACCACAATGAGCAGTTCTTC. Translation: CASSFSNLAGDHNEQFF.

The CDR3 bases are TGTGCCAGCAGCAAAGGGACTAGCACACCCTACGAGCAGTACTTC. Translated: CASSKGTSTPYEQYF. The chain carries TRBV7-9 and TRBJ2-7, with 9 bases identical to TRBD2. J lost 2 bases, V lost 5 bases, and 7 bases had no gene match. The germline gives CDR1 SEHNR, CDR2 FQNEAQ (reference sequence). The CDR3 runs 15 residues. Combining the CDR3 with reference TRBV7-9 and TRBJ2-7 gives the whole variable domain DTGVSQNPRHKITKRGQNVTFRCDPISEHNRLYWYRQTLGQGPEFLTYFQNEAQLEKSRLLSDRFSAERPKGSFSTLEIQRTEQGDSAMYLCASSKGTSTPYEQYFGPGTRLTVT.

This clonotype occurred a few times. The CDR3 spells CATSRDRPTNEKLFF. The CDR3 DNA is TGTGCCACCAGCAGAGATCGGCCAACTAATGAAAAACTGTTTTTT. The V and J genes are TRBV15 and TRBJ1-4, with D uncertain. This CDR3 has 15 residues. The V gene lost 0 bases and the J gene lost 0 bases, with 5 bases spanning the gap. Germline lookup yields CDR1 LNHNV and CDR2 YYDKDF (reference sequence).

This clonotype turned up a few times. The chain recombines TRBV5-1 with TRBJ2-7, with 9 bases aligning to TRBD2. CDR1 SGHRS and CDR2 YFSETQ come from the germline V gene. The junction had 9 bases not matched to a gene; V was cut back by 5 bases and J by 3 bases. The CDR3 sequence is 15 residues long. The CDR3 loop is CASRSRAGGNYEQYF. Here the CDR3 DNA reads TGCGCCAGCAGATCACGAGCGGGGGGTAACTACGAGCAGTACTTC.

This clonotype was counted a few times. The chain uses TRBV6-5 and TRBJ2-1; TRBD2 matches 13 bases. The J segment lost 5 bases and the V segment lost 0 bases, leaving 7 bases of the junction unmatched. CDR3 length: 18 amino acids. Germline assignment: CDR1 MNHEY and CDR2 SVGAGI. The CDR3 DNA is TGTGCCAGCAGTTACTCAAATCCCGGGACTAGCGGGAACAATGAGCAGTTCTTC. The encoded protein is CASSYSNPGTSGNNEQFF.

This clonotype has ten or more counts. The V and J genes are TRBV9 and TRBJ2-3; D gene ambiguous. Germline assignment: CDR1 SGDLS and CDR2 YYNGEE. CDR3 length: 13 amino acids. V gave up 3 bases and J gave up 2 bases, with 7 bases separating them. CDR3 sequence (DNA): TGTGCCAGCAGCGGGACCCTCACAGATACGCAGTATTTT. Its protein is CASSGTLTDTQYF.

The chain is built from TRBV9 and TRBJ2-7; D is perhaps TRBD2 (6 bases). The V end was cut by 7 bases, the J end by 2 bases, with 22 bases between. The CDR3 is 16 amino acids. Germline CDR1 reads SGDLS; CDR2 reads YYNGEE. The CDR3 sequence is CASRARGDSYPYEQYF. CDR3 nucleotide sequence: TGTGCCAGCCGCGCGAGAGGGGACTCCTACCCCTACGAGCAGTACTTC.

The table lists this clonotype with a count of one. This sequence joins TRBV5-6 and TRBJ1-4; TRBD1 matches at 7 bases. The V segment lost 3 bases and the J segment 5 bases; nucleotides outside the gene matches: 7. The CDR3 is 15 residues long. Germline CDR1 reads SGHDT; CDR2 reads YYEEEE. The CDR3 coding sequence is TGTGCCAGCAGCTCGTCGGGACAGTCAAATGAAAAACTGTTTTTT. It is translated as CASSSSGQSNEKLFF.

This clonotype was counted between two and nine times. This chain links TRBV10-3 with TRBJ2-4, with 7 bases identical to TRBD2. Per the germline V gene, CDR1 is ENHRY and CDR2 is SYGVKD. Trimming cost V 2 bases and J 1 base; bases outside gene matches: 5. The CDR3 has 16 residues. The CDR3 nucleotides are TGTGCCATCAGTGAGACCTTGGGGGGGGCCAAAAACATTCAGTACTTC. The encoded protein is CAISETLGGAKNIQYF.